A selection of T cell receptor beta chains follows, all from one sample in a study of T-cell reconstitution after alpha-beta-depleted transplantation in children. TCRdb passed the PCR reads through MiXCR, listing each CDR3 protein once. The sample holds about 690,000 distinct CDR3 sequences, approximately 16% seen once. Sequenced here: PBMCs from the stem cell graft donor, sampled from the stem cell graft. These receptors were taken from a human donor who donated a stem cell graft to a child with acute myeloid leukemia. Each CDR3 is given with its conserved first and last residue. Fields, in order: J gene, D gene, clone size, V gene, CDR3 DNA, CDR3 protein. The D gene is left open where the match is weak. Size is stated for part of the rows, as once, few or many counts, or as a class when the clone is expanded.

TRBJ2-7 . many TRBV12-3/TRBV12-4 TGTGCCAGCAGGGACCCGACAGGTAACGAGCAGTACTTC CASRDPTGNEQYF
TRBJ2-1 TRBD2 many TRBV6-5 TGTGCCAGCAGCCTTAGCGGGGGGGCTGACGAGCAGTTCTTC CASSLSGGADEQFF
TRBJ2-3 TRBD2 . TRBV11-2 TGTGCCAGCAGCTTAGGTTTAGCGGGGGGGGAGGATACGCAGTATTTT CASSLGLAGGEDTQYF
TRBJ1-3 TRBD1 . TRBV7-9 TGTGCCAGCAGCTTCCGGGACAGGGCGATCTCTGGAAACACCATATATTTT CASSFRDRAISGNTIYF
TRBJ2-1 . . TRBV7-3 TGTGCCAGCAGCTTAAGGGGAGAGTCCTACAATGAGCAGTTCTTC CASSLRGESYNEQFF
TRBJ1-2 . . TRBV28 TGTGCCAGCAGAAAAACGGGGGGCTACACCTTC CASRKTGGYTF
TRBJ2-1 TRBD2 . TRBV5-1 TGCGCCAGCACCTCCGGGACTAGCTCCTACAATGAGCAGTTCTTC CASTSGTSSYNEQFF
TRBJ2-7 . . TRBV6-6 TGTGCCAGCAGTAACCAAGGGACCGAGCAGTACTTC CASSNQGTEQYF
TRBJ1-1 . many TRBV20-1 TGCAGTGCTAGAGATAACGGGCGCTACAGTGGGGGGGACACTGAAGCTTTCTTT CSARDNGRYSGGDTEAFF
TRBJ1-4 . . TRBV7-2 TGTGCCAGCAGCTTAGTAGGGTCTCCAACTAATGAAAAACTGTTTTTT CASSLVGSPTNEKLFF
TRBJ2-1 TRBD1 few TRBV5-1 TGCGCCAGCGAAACAGGGGGGAGCTCCTACAATGAGCAGTTCTTC CASETGGSSYNEQFF
TRBJ1-2 TRBD1 many TRBV20-1 TGCAGTGCTAGGGACAGGGAAACCTCCTTCAACTATGGCTACACCTTC CSARDRETSFNYGYTF
TRBJ2-1 . few TRBV3-1 TGTGCCACCGTTAAAAAGTCCTACAATGAGCAGTTCTTC CATVKKSYNEQFF
TRBJ1-1 . . TRBV7-9 TGTGCCAGCAGCTTAGGAACAGAGTACACTGAAGCTTTCTTT CASSLGTEYTEAFF
TRBJ1-1 . . TRBV7-9 TGTGCCAGCAGCTCGCCAGGGAGGGACACTGAAGCTTTCTTT CASSSPGRDTEAFF
TRBJ2-1 . . TRBV7-9 TGTGCCAGCAGCTTAGGTCTTGGATCGAGGTACAATGAGCAGTTCTTC CASSLGLGSRYNEQFF
TRBJ2-1 . many TRBV6-5 TGTGCCAGCAGTTACCTGGGGGATGAGCAGTTCTTC CASSYLGDEQFF
TRBJ2-1 . . TRBV27 TGTGCCAGCAGTTTTGCCAGGGGTAATGAGCAGTTCTTC CASSFARGNEQFF
TRBJ1-1 . many TRBV20-1 TGCAGTGCTAGAGGTATTTCCCGCTTGAATCCGATGAACACTGAAGCTTTCTTT CSARGISRLNPMNTEAFF
TRBJ2-7 TRBD1 many TRBV20-1 TGCAGTGCTAGGGACAGGGGGCCCCAGTCCTACGAGCAGTACTTC CSARDRGPQSYEQYF
TRBJ1-4 . many TRBV9 TGTGCCAGCAGCGTAACCGACAGGTCAAATGAAAAACTGTTTTTT CASSVTDRSNEKLFF
TRBJ1-2 . few TRBV30 TGTGCCTGGGGACGGGACATCTATGGCTACACCTTC CAWGRDIYGYTF
TRBJ2-1 TRBD1 many TRBV10-3 TGTGCCATCAGAGAGGGGACAGGGGCGAGAAATGAGCAGTTCTTC CAIREGTGARNEQFF
TRBJ1-5 . few TRBV12-3/TRBV12-4 TGTGCCAGCAGTTTCGGACAGACCCCTGGCAATCAGCCCCAGCATTTT CASSFGQTPGNQPQHF
TRBJ1-2 TRBD1 . TRBV5-1 TGCGCCAGCAGCTTGGAGGGCCAGGGGGCTGGTGGCTACACCTTC CASSLEGQGAGGYTF
TRBJ2-2 . . TRBV6-5 TGTGCCAGCAGTTACCCTAGGCGGGGAGTAGCGAACACCGGGGAGCTGTTTTTT CASSYPRRGVANTGELFF
TRBJ1-3 . . TRBV7-3 TGTGCCAGCAGCTTACAGCCATCTGGAAACACCATATATTTT CASSLQPSGNTIYF
TRBJ1-1 . . TRBV24-1 TGTGCCACCCGCGGGCCGGTAGGAACTGAAGCTTTCTTT CATRGPVGTEAFF
TRBJ2-1 . few TRBV11-3 TGTGCCAGCAGCACTCCCTATAGGGGCTATGAGCAGTTCTTC CASSTPYRGYEQFF
TRBJ2-3 . . TRBV24-1 TGTGCCACCAGTGAATATTCAGATACGCAGTATTTT CATSEYSDTQYF